The 19 T cell receptor beta chains below all came from one sample that was sequenced in a study of identical twins. TCRdb reanalysed the 5' RACE reads using MiXCR and keeps one entry per CDR3 protein. The sample carries some 1,700,000 distinct CDR3 sequences, under 35% recorded once. The specimen sequenced was cord blood. The origin of the receptors is a newborn girl in good health.

This clonotype came up once. The chain uses TRBV6-5 and TRBJ2-7, with D unclear. Trimming shortened V by 0 bases and J by 0 bases, and 9 bases separated the two germline ends. The CDR3 sequence is 15 residues long. Germline CDR1 reads MNHEY; CDR2 reads SVGAGI. CDR3 sequence (DNA): TGTGCCAGCAGTTACTCACGACGGTCCTCCTACGAGCAGTACTTC. Translating gives CASSYSRRSSYEQYF.

The table lists this clonotype with a few counts. The gene calls are TRBV4-2 and TRBJ1-2; TRBD1 matches at 9 bases. The CDR3 is made up of 16 amino acids. Looked up from germline, CDR1 is LGHNA and CDR2 is YNFKEQ. After removal of 2 bases from V and 0 bases from J, the junction contained 4 bases not matched to a gene. This CDR3 reads CASSQLTGGSNYGYTF. The CDR3 region has the DNA TGTGCCAGCAGCCAACTCACAGGGGGCTCTAACTATGGCTACACCTTC.

This chain uses TRBV10-2 with TRBJ2-1; 7 nucleotides align to TRBD2. The CDR3 extends over 19 amino acids. Trimming cost V 3 bases and J 1 base; bases outside gene matches: 15. Germline V gene data show CDR1 as WSHSY and CDR2 as SAAADI. The CDR3 bases are TGCGCCAGCAGTGATAAACCCTTATCGACTAGCAGATCCTACAATGAGCAGTTCTTC. Translated, it gives CASSDKPLSTSRSYNEQFF.

Ten or more counts support this clonotype. V usage is TRBV29-1 and J usage is TRBJ2-3, with a weak D call TRBD2 (7 bases). V lost 8 bases and J lost 2, with 14 bases in between. The CDR3 extends over 13 amino acids. Germline lookup yields CDR1 SQVTM and CDR2 ANQGSEA. The CDR3 sequence: CSSRGRVTDTQYF. The CDR3 region has the DNA TGCAGCTCTAGGGGGAGGGTCACAGATACGCAGTATTTT.

The V gene is TRBV20-1, the J gene TRBJ2-1, with D uncertain. This CDR3 is 13 amino acids long. In germline, CDR1 is DFQATT, CDR2 SNEGSKA (reference sequence). Trimming removed 0 bases from V and 8 bases from J, with 11 bases in between. CDR3 nucleotide sequence: TGCAGTGCTAGAGATAAGTCGGTCTATGAGCAGTTCTTC. Amino acid sequence: CSARDKSVYEQFF.

The chain recombines TRBV7-9 with TRBJ1-2, with a weak D call TRBD1 (5 bases). The CDR3 is made up of 14 amino acids. The V gene's germline CDR1 is SEHNR and CDR2 FQNEAQ (reference sequence). Trimming cost V 3 bases and J 2 bases, with 10 bases left between them. The CDR3 nucleotides are TGTGCCAGCAGCTTCTACGGACACAACTATGGCTACACCTTC. Amino acids: CASSFYGHNYGYTF.

The chain carries TRBV9 and TRBJ2-1; possible D gene TRBD2, 6 bases. The V end was cut by 4 bases, the J end by 4 bases, with 15 bases between. Germline V gene lookup returns CDR1 SGDLS and CDR2 YYNGEE. The CDR3 consists of 15 residues. As DNA, the CDR3 is TGTGCCAGCAGCTTCACGGGACTCGCTTACAATGAGCAGTTCTTC. Translated: CASSFTGLAYNEQFF.

This clonotype was detected many times. V gene TRBV5-1 combines with J gene TRBJ2-5; D is unclear. In germline, CDR1 is SGHRS, CDR2 YFSETQ. Trimming shortened V by 1 base and J by 2 bases, and 6 bases separated the two germline ends. This CDR3 has 13 amino acids. CDR3 DNA sequence: TGCGCCAGCAGCTTGAGTAGTCAAGAGACCCAGTACTTC. It yields the protein CASSLSSQETQYF. The full variable domain, in which reference TRBV5-1 and TRBJ2-5 provide the parts outside the CDR3, is KAGVTQTPRYLIKTRGQQVTLSCSPISGHRSVSWYQQTPGQGLQFLFEYFSETQRNKGNFPGRFSGRQFSNSRSEMNVSTLELGDSALYLCASSLSSQETQYFGPGTRLLVL.

Regarding this clonotype: A read error may explain this, as a much larger clone is one base away. The chain joins TRBV12-3 or TRBV12-4 to TRBJ2-7, with D maybe TRBD2 (6 bases). This CDR3 comprises 11 residues. The CDR3 DNA is TGTGCCAGCAGACTAGCCTACGAGCGGTACTTC. This codes for CASRLAYERYF.

The sample holds a few counts of this clonotype. V gene TRBV27 combines with J gene TRBJ1-6, with 7 bases aligning to TRBD1. With 5 bases clipped from V and 3 bases from J, the junction kept 4 bases outside the gene matches. The CDR3 runs to 15 residues. Germline V lookup: CDR1 MNHEY, CDR2 SMNVEV (reference sequence). The CDR3 bases are TGTGCCAGCAGTCTCGGGACAGACTATAATTCACCCCTCCACTTT. Amino acids: CASSLGTDYNSPLHF.

This clonotype came up a few times. The chain carries TRBV5-1 and TRBJ1-2; weak D call: TRBD1 (5 bases). CDR3 length: 15 amino acids. CDR1 and CDR2 from the germline V gene are SGHRS and YFSETQ. The V gene lost 3 bases and the J gene lost 4 bases, with 16 bases spanning the gap. The CDR3 here is CASSWGEEGLYGYTF. The CDR3 region has the DNA TGCGCCAGCAGCTGGGGGGAAGAGGGCCTCTATGGCTACACCTTC.

CDR3: CASSAPQQQFF. Written as DNA, the CDR3 is TGTGCCAGCAGTGCCCCGCAGCAGCAGTTCTTC. This chain uses TRBV2 with TRBJ2-1; no reliable D call. The CDR3 sequence is 11 residues long. Germline V gene lookup returns CDR1 SNHLY and CDR2 FYNNEI. Trimming took 4 bases from V and 11 from J, leaving 9 bases between them.

A note on this clonotype: This may be a read error: a much more frequent sequence differs by one nucleotide. The chain combines TRBV20-1 with TRBJ1-2; D may be TRBD1 (6 bases). Trimming stripped 0 bases from V and 1 base from J, with 9 bases between. The CDR3 is 14 residues long. Germline V CDR1 and CDR2: DFQATT, SNEGSKA (reference sequence). The CDR3 DNA reads TGCAGTGCTAGAGATCAGGGGCATAACTATGGCTACACCTTC. Protein product: CSARDQGHNYGYTF.

This clonotype was found a few times. The rearrangement uses TRBV10-3 and TRBJ2-1; D gene unclear. V was trimmed by 9 bases and J by 4 bases, leaving 13 bases between them. Per the germline V gene, CDR1 is ENHRY and CDR2 is SYGVKD. The CDR3 spans 13 residues. The CDR3 spells CAIQPTKYNEQFF. The CDR3 nucleotides read TGTGCCATTCAACCGACGAAATACAATGAGCAGTTCTTC.

CDR3: CASSLEVEGQGRGYTF. As DNA, the CDR3 is TGCGCCAGCAGCTTGGAAGTCGAAGGACAGGGTCGCGGCTACACCTTC. This chain joins TRBV5-1 and TRBJ1-2, with 8 bases identical to TRBD1. V shed 0 bases, J shed 8 bases, and the junction held 12 bases outside the gene matches. Germline CDR1 and CDR2: SGHRS and YFSETQ. This CDR3 contains 16 residues.

As regards this clonotype: Sequence at one end of the junction differs from germline and may be a read error. V usage is TRBV7-2 and J usage is TRBJ2-1, with 11 positions matching TRBD2. Germline V gives CDR1 SGHTA, CDR2 FQGNSA. This CDR3 is 18 amino acids long. The DNA of the CDR3 is TGTGCCAGCAGCTTAACACTAGCGGGAGAAGCATCCTACAATGAGCAGTCCTTC. Protein sequence: CASSLTLAGEASYNEQSF.

The chain uses TRBV24-1 and TRBJ2-3, with 7 bases lining up with TRBD2. The ends lost 5 bases at V and 3 bases at J; junction bases unmatched: 4. CDR3 size: 14 residues. Germline CDR1 reads KGHDR; CDR2 reads SFDVKD. CDR3 loop: CATSGAGTTDTQYF. The CDR3 bases are TGTGCCACCAGTGGAGCGGGAACTACAGATACGCAGTATTTT.

There are a few counts of this clonotype. V gene TRBV20-1 combines with J gene TRBJ1-2; D is uncertain. Trimming left V 1 base short and J 6 bases short, with 15 bases between. CDR1 and CDR2 from the germline V gene are DFQATT and SNEGSKA (reference sequence). The CDR3 covers 14 residues. In nucleotides, the CDR3 is TGCAGTGCTAGAGCAGCGGGAAGGGAAGATGGCTACACCTTC. Its translation is CSARAAGREDGYTF.

This clonotype was found a few times. This chain uses TRBV20-1 with TRBJ2-3; 7 nucleotides line up with TRBD2. With V trimmed by 2 bases and J by 2 bases, 4 bases remained unmatched. Looked up from germline, CDR1 is DFQATT and CDR2 is SNEGSKA (reference sequence). The CDR3 runs to 14 residues. Here the CDR3 reads CSARQAGFTDTQYF. The CDR3 coding sequence is TGCAGTGCTAGACAAGCGGGATTCACAGATACGCAGTATTTT.